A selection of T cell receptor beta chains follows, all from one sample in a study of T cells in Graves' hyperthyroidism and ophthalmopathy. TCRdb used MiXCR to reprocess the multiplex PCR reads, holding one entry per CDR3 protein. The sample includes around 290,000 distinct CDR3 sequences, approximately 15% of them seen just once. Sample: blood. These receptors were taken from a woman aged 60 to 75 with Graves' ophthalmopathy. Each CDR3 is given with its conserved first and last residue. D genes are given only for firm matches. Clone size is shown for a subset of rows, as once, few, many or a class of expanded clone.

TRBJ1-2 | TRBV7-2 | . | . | CASTHGGGYTNYGYTF | TGTGCCAGCACCCACGGCGGGGGATACACTAACTATGGCTACACCTTC
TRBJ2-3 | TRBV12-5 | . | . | CASGPGVLTDTQYF | TGTGCTAGTGGCCCGGGGGTGCTCACAGATACGCAGTATTTT
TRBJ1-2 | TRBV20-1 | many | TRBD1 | CSASPLSPGGGGGYTF | TGCAGTGCTAGTCCCCTCTCCCCAGGGGGCGGTGGCGGCTACACCTTC
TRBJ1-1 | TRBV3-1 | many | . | CASSPTFAGTEAFF | TGTGCCAGCAGCCCGACGTTCGCGGGAACTGAAGCTTTCTTT
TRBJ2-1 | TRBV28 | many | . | CASSQYQNEQFF | TGTGCCAGCAGTCAATACCAGAATGAGCAGTTCTTC
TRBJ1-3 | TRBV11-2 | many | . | CASSPRAQSLRYSGNTIYF | TGTGCCAGCAGCCCCAGAGCGCAGAGCTTGCGATACTCTGGAAACACCATATATTTT
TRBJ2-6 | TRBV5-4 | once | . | CASSSGNSGANVLTF | TGTGCCAGCAGCTCCGGGAACTCTGGGGCCAACGTCCTGACTTTC
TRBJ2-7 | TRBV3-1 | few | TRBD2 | CASSQAGGASYEQYF | TGTGCCAGCAGCCAAGCGGGGGGGGCTTCCTACGAGCAGTACTTC
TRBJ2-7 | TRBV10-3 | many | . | CAISVAYTPEGYEQYF | TGTGCCATCAGTGTAGCGTACACACCCGAAGGGTACGAGCAGTACTTC
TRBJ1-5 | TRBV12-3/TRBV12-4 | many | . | CASSLSRGGGRNQPQHF | TGTGCCAGCAGTTTATCGAGGGGGGGCGGTCGCAATCAGCCCCAGCATTTT
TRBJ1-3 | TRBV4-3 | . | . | CASMGDLAGNTIYF | TGCGCCAGCATGGGGGACTTGGCTGGAAACACCATATATTTT
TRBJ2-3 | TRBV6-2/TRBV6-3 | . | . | CASRPDSIPTDTQYF | TGTGCCAGCAGACCCGACTCCATCCCCACAGATACGCAGTATTTT
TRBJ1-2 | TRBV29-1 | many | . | CSVTRFEGYGYTF | TGCAGCGTTACTCGGTTCGAAGGCTATGGCTACACCTTC
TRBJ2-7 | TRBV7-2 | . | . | CASSVDSSPYEQYF | TGTGCCAGCAGTGTGGACTCCTCCCCCTACGAGCAGTACTTC
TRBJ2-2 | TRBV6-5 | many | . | CASSYDPGRANTGELFF | TGTGCCAGCAGTTACGATCCCGGCAGGGCTAACACCGGGGAGCTGTTTTTT
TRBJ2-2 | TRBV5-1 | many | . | CASSPGDQYTGELFF | TGCGCCAGCAGCCCAGGTGACCAATACACCGGGGAGCTGTTTTTT
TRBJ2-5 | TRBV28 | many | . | CASRRGSMGDQYF | TGTGCCAGCAGGAGAGGTAGCATGGGGGACCAGTACTTC
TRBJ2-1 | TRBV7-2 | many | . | CASSNSGGSYNEQFF | TGTGCCAGCAGCAATAGCGGAGGCTCCTACAATGAGCAGTTCTTC
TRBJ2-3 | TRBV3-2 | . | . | CASSHSWTGEISKGVDTQYF | TGTGCCAGCAGCCACAGTTGGACGGGAGAAATATCCAAGGGTGTAGATACGCAGTATTTT
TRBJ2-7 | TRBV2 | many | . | CASGIHSYEQYF | TGTGCCAGCGGTATCCACAGCTACGAGCAGTACTTC
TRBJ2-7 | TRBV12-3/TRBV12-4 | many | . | CASSFTPDNTYEQYF | TGTGCCAGCAGTTTTACTCCGGACAACACCTACGAGCAGTACTTC
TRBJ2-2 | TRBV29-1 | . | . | CSVEVIGSTGELFF | TGCAGCGTTGAAGTGATAGGGTCCACCGGGGAGCTGTTTTTT
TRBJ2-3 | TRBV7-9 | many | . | CASSLTGGSDTQYF | TGTGCCAGCAGCTTGACGGGGGGCTCAGATACGCAGTATTTT
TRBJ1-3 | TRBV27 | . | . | CASSRGGTGNTIYF | TGTGCCAGCAGTCGTGGGGGGACTGGAAACACCATATATTTT
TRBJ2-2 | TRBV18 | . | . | CASSPPSGDGELFF | TGTGCCAGCTCACCACCGAGTGGAGACGGGGAGCTGTTTTTT
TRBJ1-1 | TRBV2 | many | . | CASRGTGTPEAFF | TGTGCCAGCAGGGGTACAGGGACTCCTGAAGCTTTCTTT
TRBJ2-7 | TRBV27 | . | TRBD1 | CASSLETGREQYF | TGTGCCAGCAGTCTCGAGACAGGGCGCGAGCAGTACTTC
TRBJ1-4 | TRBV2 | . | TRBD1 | CASNGQGRGEKLFF | TGTGCCAGTAACGGACAGGGCCGGGGTGAAAAACTGTTTTTT
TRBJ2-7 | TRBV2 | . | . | CASRPQGPVYEQYF | TGTGCCAGCCGTCCACAGGGACCAGTGTACGAGCAGTACTTC
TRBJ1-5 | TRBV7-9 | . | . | CASSLAEGTNQPQHF | TGTGCCAGCAGCTTAGCGGAGGGGACCAATCAGCCCCAGCATTTT
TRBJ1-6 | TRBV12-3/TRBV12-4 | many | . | CASSNLGGSPLHF | TGTGCCAGCAGCAACTTGGGGGGATCACCCCTCCACTTT
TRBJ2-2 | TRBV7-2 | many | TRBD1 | CASSLQGAAGELFF | TGTGCCAGCAGCCTACAGGGGGCTGCCGGGGAGCTGTTTTTT
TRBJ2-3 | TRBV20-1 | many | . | CSARLGAGDTQYF | TGCAGTGCTAGATTGGGGGCTGGAGATACGCAGTATTTT
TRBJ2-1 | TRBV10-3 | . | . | CAISEGPPNEQFF | TGTGCCATCAGTGAGGGACCACCCAATGAGCAGTTCTTC
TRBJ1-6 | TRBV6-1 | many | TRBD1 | CASSPRDRDGSPLHF | TGTGCCAGCAGTCCCCGGGACAGGGACGGATCACCCCTCCACTTT
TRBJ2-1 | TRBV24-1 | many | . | CATSDLSGKYNEQFF | TGTGCCACCAGTGATTTGTCAGGGAAATACAATGAGCAGTTCTTC
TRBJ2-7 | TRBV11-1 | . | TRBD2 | CASSPYSGEGYEQYF | TGTGCCAGCAGCCCCTATAGCGGGGAGGGCTACGAGCAGTACTTC
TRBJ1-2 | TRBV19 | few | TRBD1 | CASRGGTDYGYTF | TGTGCCAGTAGAGGGGGCACGGATTATGGCTACACCTTC
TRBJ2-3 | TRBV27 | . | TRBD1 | CASSLSHRGVRDTQYF | TGTGCCAGCAGTTTATCCCACAGGGGGGTAAGAGATACGCAGTATTTT
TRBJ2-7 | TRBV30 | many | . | CAWSLIDNEQYF | TGTGCCTGGAGCCTAATCGATAACGAGCAGTACTTC
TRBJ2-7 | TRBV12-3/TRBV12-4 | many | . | CASRVFSGAGYEQYF | TGTGCCAGCAGGGTGTTTAGTGGTGCGGGATACGAGCAGTACTTC
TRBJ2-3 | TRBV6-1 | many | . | CASKASGMTDTQYF | TGTGCCAGCAAGGCGAGCGGTATGACAGATACGCAGTATTTT
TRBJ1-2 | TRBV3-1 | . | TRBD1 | CASSQNRGQGGGYTF | TGTGCCAGCAGCCAGAACAGGGGGCAGGGTGGCGGCTACACCTTC
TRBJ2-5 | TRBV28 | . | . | CASSSHLEQETQYF | TGTGCCAGCAGCTCCCACCTGGAGCAAGAGACCCAGTACTTC
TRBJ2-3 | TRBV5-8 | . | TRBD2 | CASSHPKGLAGVTDTQYF | TGTGCCAGCAGCCACCCAAAAGGACTAGCGGGAGTTACAGATACGCAGTATTTT
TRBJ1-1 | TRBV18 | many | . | CASSPRATSEAFF | TGTGCCAGCTCACCTCGGGCGACCTCTGAAGCTTTCTTT
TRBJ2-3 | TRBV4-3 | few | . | CASSQGHGGTATDTQYF | TGCGCCAGCAGCCAGGGGCATGGCGGGACTGCCACAGATACGCAGTATTTT
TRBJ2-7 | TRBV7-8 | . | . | CASSLELGSSYYEQYF | TGTGCCAGCAGCTTAGAATTGGGCAGTTCCTACTACGAGCAGTACTTC
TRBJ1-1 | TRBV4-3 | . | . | CASSCRGGTEAFF | TGCGCCAGCAGCTGCAGGGGCGGCACTGAAGCTTTCTTT
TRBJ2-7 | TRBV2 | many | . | CASFGPTDSYEQYF | TGTGCCAGCTTCGGACCGACAGACTCCTACGAGCAGTACTTC
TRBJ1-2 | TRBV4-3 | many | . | CASSQAGQTYGYTF | TGCGCCAGCAGCCAGGCGGGACAAACCTATGGCTACACCTTC
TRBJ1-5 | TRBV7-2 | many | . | CASSIAGTLTVPSQHF | TGTGCCAGCAGCATAGCCGGGACGTTAACGGTCCCCTCCCAGCATTTT
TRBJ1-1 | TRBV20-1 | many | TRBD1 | CSASRQGAENTEAFF | TGCAGTGCTAGTAGGCAGGGGGCGGAGAACACTGAAGCTTTCTTT
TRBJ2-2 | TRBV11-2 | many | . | CASRWGSAGELFF | TGTGCCAGCAGATGGGGTTCCGCCGGGGAGCTGTTTTTT
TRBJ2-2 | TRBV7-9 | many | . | CASSFLGRTGELFF | TGTGCCAGCAGCTTTTTGGGAAGGACCGGGGAGCTGTTTTTT
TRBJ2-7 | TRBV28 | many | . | CASSLRVAVSYEQYF | TGTGCCAGCAGTCTAAGGGTAGCTGTCTCCTACGAGCAGTACTTC
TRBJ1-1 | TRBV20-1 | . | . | CSARMVTTNTEAFF | TGCAGTGCTAGAATGGTCACCACGAACACTGAAGCTTTCTTT
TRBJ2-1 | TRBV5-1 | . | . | CASSLLPAGSYNEQFF | TGCGCCAGCAGCTTGCTTCCGGCGGGGAGCTACAATGAGCAGTTCTTC